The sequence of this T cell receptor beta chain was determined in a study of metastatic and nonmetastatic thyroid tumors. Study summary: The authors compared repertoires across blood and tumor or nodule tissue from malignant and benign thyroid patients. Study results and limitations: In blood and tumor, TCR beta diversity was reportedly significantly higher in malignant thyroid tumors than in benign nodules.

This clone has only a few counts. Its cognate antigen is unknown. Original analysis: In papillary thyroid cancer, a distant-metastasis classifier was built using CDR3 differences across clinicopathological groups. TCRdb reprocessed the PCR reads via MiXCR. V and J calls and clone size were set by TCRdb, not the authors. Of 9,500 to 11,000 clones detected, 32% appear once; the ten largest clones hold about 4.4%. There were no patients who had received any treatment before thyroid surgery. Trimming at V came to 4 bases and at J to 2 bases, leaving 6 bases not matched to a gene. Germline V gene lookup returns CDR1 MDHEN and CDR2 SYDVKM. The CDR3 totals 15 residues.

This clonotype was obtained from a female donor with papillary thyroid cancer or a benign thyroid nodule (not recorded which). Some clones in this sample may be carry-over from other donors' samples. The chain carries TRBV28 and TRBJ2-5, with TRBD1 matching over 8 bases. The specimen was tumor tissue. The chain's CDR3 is CASSWRGQGQETQYF. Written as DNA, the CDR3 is TGTGCCAGCAGTTGGAGAGGACAGGGACAAGAGACCCAGTACTTC.